This entry lists 19 T cell receptor beta chains sequenced from one sample in a study of blood T cell repertoires in COVID-19. TCRdb's table, derived via immunoSEQ multiplex PCR, lists solely in-frame clones and lacks some. Among hundreds of thousands of clones listed, roughly 90% were seen once. The sequenced material came from peripheral blood. The receptors come from a man aged 18 to 30 with COVID-19, enrolled during active disease.

V gene TRBV5-1 combines with J gene TRBJ2-5; TRBD1 aligns across 7 bases. The CDR3 has 13 residues. Trimming removed 4 bases from V and 2 bases from J; junction bases left unmatched: 2. Germline values: CDR1 SGHRS, CDR2 YFSETQ. The CDR3 DNA sequence: TGCGCCAGCAGCACGGGACAGCAAGAGACCCAGTACTTC. It specifies CASSTGQQETQYF.

This chain links TRBV3-1 (or the pseudogene TRBV3-2) with TRBJ2-4; D possibly corresponds to TRBD1 (5 bases). The V end lost 4 bases, the J end lost 6 bases, and 10 bases lay between the germline ends. Germline CDR1 LGHDT, CDR2 YNNKEL (reference sequence). The CDR3 has 13 residues. The CDR3 DNA follows: TGTGCCAGCAGCCCAGGGCTTCGAAACATTCAGTACTTC. It yields the protein CASSPGLRNIQYF.

Points on this clone: Other DNA sequences from this sample encode an identical CDR3 as well. CDR3 in amino acids: CASSPGSGSTDTQYF. In DNA form, the CDR3 reads TGTGCCAGCTCACCAGGGAGCGGGAGTACAGATACGCAGTATTTT. V is TRBV18 and J is TRBJ2-3; 8 nucleotides agree with TRBD2. The V segment lost 2 bases and the J segment 3 bases; nucleotides outside the gene matches: 4. Germline V gene lookup returns CDR1 KGHSH and CDR2 LQKENI. The CDR3 spans 15 residues.

The chain employs TRBV7-8 and TRBJ2-5; TRBD1 matches 10 bases. With V trimmed by 5 bases and J by 4 bases, 7 bases remained unmatched. Per the germline V gene, CDR1 is SGHVS and CDR2 is FQNEAQ. The CDR3 length is 15 residues. CDR3 amino acids: CASSLGTGVSETQYF. The DNA of the CDR3 is TGTGCCAGCAGCCTCGGGACAGGGGTATCAGAGACCCAGTACTTC.

This chain connects TRBV5-4 to TRBJ2-7, with 11 nucleotides matching TRBD2. The CDR3 extends over 17 amino acids. V was pared by 0 bases and J by 2 bases, with 7 bases of the junction left unmatched. Germline-derived CDR1 and CDR2 are SGHNT and YYREEE (reference sequence). In DNA, the CDR3 is TGTGCCAGCAGCTTGGAGCCTAGCGGGAGGCTAGCCTACGAGCAGTACTTC. It translates to CASSLEPSGRLAYEQYF.

The gene calls are TRBV10-3 and TRBJ2-7, with 9 nucleotides matching TRBD2. Germline V gene data show CDR1 as ENHRY and CDR2 as SYGVKD. CDR3 length: 17 residues. V gave up 0 bases and J gave up 5 bases; unmatched junction bases: 11. DNA of the CDR3: TGTGCCATCAGTGAGTCACGCGGGAGGGCCTTTGGGCACGAGCAGTACTTC. This translates into CAISESRGRAFGHEQYF.

V is TRBV11-3 and J is TRBJ2-3; 8 bases align to TRBD2. Per germline, CDR1 SGHNT and CDR2 YENEEA. Trimming removed 5 bases from V and 4 bases from J; junction bases left unmatched: 11. The CDR3 length is 16 residues. The CDR3 region is CASSVGGGWRPDTQYF. As DNA, the CDR3 is TGTGCCAGCAGCGTCGGGGGGGGATGGAGGCCAGATACGCAGTATTTT.

The chain recombines TRBV11-1 with TRBJ1-2, with a weak D call TRBD1 (5 bases). CDR3 length: 14 residues. From germline, CDR1 is SGHAT and CDR2 FQDESV (reference sequence). V gave up 4 bases and J gave up 7 bases, with 16 bases separating them. DNA of the CDR3: TGTGCCAGCAGCTCCGGCAGGGTATTCGGTGGCTACACCTTC. Residues: CASSSGRVFGGYTF.

The V and J genes are TRBV30 and TRBJ1-4, with 7 bases matching TRBD1. CDR3 length: 15 amino acids. Germline V CDR1 and CDR2: GTSNPN, SVGIG (reference sequence). V was pared by 5 bases and J by 3 bases, with 9 bases of the junction left unmatched. The CDR3 loop is CAWAFQGVANEKLFF. CDR3 sequence (DNA): TGTGCCTGGGCCTTCCAGGGGGTAGCTAATGAAAAACTGTTTTTT.

This sequence joins TRBV29-1 and TRBJ2-2, with TRBD2 as a possible D gene (6 bases). Germline lookup yields CDR1 SQVTM and CDR2 ANQGSEA. V was shortened by 1 base and J by 4 bases, with 10 bases between the two germline ends. The CDR3 is 14 residues long. CDR3 bases: TGCAGCGTTGAAGGGGGGAGGTTCACCGGGGAGCTGTTTTTT. It codes for CSVEGGRFTGELFF.

The chain links TRBV5-1 to TRBJ1-2; D remains ambiguous. The CDR3 contains 19 residues. Germline V gene lookup returns CDR1 SGHRS and CDR2 YFSETQ. Trimming removed 0 bases at V and 5 bases at J, with 26 bases between. The CDR3 nucleotides read TGCGCCAGCAGCTTGGTAATACGACCAACAGCGCTCTCGGGGTATGGCTACACCTTC. Residues: CASSLVIRPTALSGYGYTF.

CDR3 amino acids: CASSFSGQYTF. The CDR3 DNA sequence: TGTGCCAGCAGCTTCTCAGGACAGTACACCTTC. V and J are TRBV5-4 and TRBJ1-2, with D perhaps matching TRBD1 (6 bases). This CDR3 comprises 11 residues. The V end lost 2 bases, the J end lost 11 bases, and 10 bases lay between the germline ends. Germline values: CDR1 SGHNT, CDR2 YYREEE (reference sequence).

V is TRBV28 and J is TRBJ2-1; 12 bases are a match to TRBD2. Germline V gene lookup returns CDR1 MDHEN and CDR2 SYDVKM. CDR3 length: 15 residues. J gave up 5 bases and V 6 bases, and 5 bases lay outside the gene matches. DNA of the CDR3: TGTGCCAGCAGGACGTGGACTAGCGGGAACAATGAGCAGTTCTTC. Protein: CASRTWTSGNNEQFF.

This clone was picked up a small number of times. The rearrangement joins TRBV5-1 to TRBJ2-7; weak D call: TRBD1 (6 bases). This CDR3 contains 14 residues. Germline assignment: CDR1 SGHRS and CDR2 YFSETQ. The ends were cut back, 5 bases at V and 3 bases at J, with 15 bases in the middle. The CDR3 region has the DNA TGCGCCAGCAGTGCTTATGGACAGAGCTACGAGCAGTACTTC. Its protein product is CASSAYGQSYEQYF.

This chain links TRBV3-1 (or the pseudogene TRBV3-2) with TRBJ2-3, with TRBD2 matching over 7 bases. The germline V gene encodes CDR1 LGHDT and CDR2 YNNKEL (reference sequence). V lost 5 bases, J lost 0 bases, and 11 bases stayed unmatched. The CDR3 spans 17 residues. The CDR3 DNA reads TGTGCCAGCAGCGGAGGAGGGAGGGCGAGGAGCACAGATACGCAGTATTTT. Encoded protein: CASSGGGRARSTDTQYF.

The chain employs TRBV14 and TRBJ2-1, with D tentatively TRBD2 (5 bases). Germline V lookup: CDR1 SGHDN, CDR2 FVKESK. This CDR3 is 15 amino acids long. Trimming left V 4 bases short and J 4 bases short, with 14 bases between. The DNA of the CDR3 is TGTGCCAGCAGCCCCGGCGGGCAGAGATACAATGAGCAGTTCTTC. Translated: CASSPGGQRYNEQFF.

The chain links TRBV6-5 to TRBJ1-6; 7 bases line up with TRBD1. The germline CDR1 and CDR2 sequences are MNHEY and SVGAGI. The CDR3 is made up of 15 amino acids. After removal of 6 bases from V and 4 bases from J, the junction contained 6 bases not matched to a gene. The CDR3 is CASRTPGQYNSPLHF. Written as DNA, the CDR3 is TGTGCCAGCAGGACTCCGGGACAGTATAATTCACCCCTCCACTTT.

As for this clone: Other DNA sequences within the sample encode an identical CDR3. V gene TRBV19 combines with J gene TRBJ1-2; 10 positions match TRBD1. V lost 5 bases, J lost 6 bases, and 3 bases stayed unmatched. The CDR3 sequence is 13 residues long. CDR1 and CDR2 (germline): LNHDA, SQIVND (reference sequence). CDR3 region: CASSSGTGDGYTF. The CDR3 DNA is TGTGCCAGTAGTTCTGGGACAGGGGATGGCTACACCTTC.

The chain joins TRBV23-1 to TRBJ1-5; no firm D call. TRBV23-1 is known as an ORF, though its function is uncertain. V was clipped by 2 bases and J by 0 bases, with 14 bases between them. This CDR3 has 17 residues. The chain's CDR3 is CASSQECVGDSNQPQHF. The DNA for the CDR3 is TGCGCCAGCAGTCAAGAATGTGTGGGAGATAGCAATCAGCCCCAGCATTTT.